The 11 T cell receptor beta chains given below trace back to one sample, sequenced in a study of human versus mouse CDR3 diversity and MHC coevolution. Assay used: immunoSEQ multiplex PCR; TCRdb lists only in-frame clones, some missing. The table shows tens of thousands of clones, with approximately 94% occurring only once. Sequenced sample: naive CD4+ T cells from blood. Subset of the sample: CD45RO-negative CD62L-positive naive CD4 T cells. These receptors came from a person between 60 and 70 years old in good health.

This clone appeared a single time. This chain uses TRBV5-1 with TRBJ2-7, with 8 nucleotides matching TRBD1. The CDR3 is 14 residues long. Trimming at V came to 3 bases and at J to 0 bases, leaving 2 bases not matched to a gene. Germline CDR1 and CDR2: SGHRS and YFSETQ. CDR3 protein: CASSWTGFSYEQYF. CDR3 nucleotide sequence: TGCGCCAGCAGCTGGACAGGGTTCTCCTACGAGCAGTACTTC.

The chain joins TRBV6-6 to TRBJ2-5; 8 bases fit TRBD2. The CDR3 spans 16 residues. The junction had 9 bases not matched to a gene; V was cut back by 4 bases and J by 2 bases. The germline V gene has CDR1 MNHNY and CDR2 SVGAGI (reference sequence). DNA for the CDR3: TGTGCCAGCAGTTCTACTAGCGGTCCGGCACAAGAGACCCAGTACTTC. Its translation: CASSSTSGPAQETQYF.

The V call is TRBV6-4, the J call TRBJ1-5, with 7 bases lining up with TRBD1. Germline V gene lookup returns CDR1 MRHNA and CDR2 SNTAGT. This CDR3 contains 13 residues. J lost 4 bases, V lost 3 bases, and 0 bases had no gene match. CDR3 protein: CASSEDRNQPQHF. The CDR3 nucleotides read TGTGCCAGCAGTGAGGACAGGAATCAGCCCCAGCATTTT.

The CDR3 DNA follows: TGTGCCAGCAGCCCCCGGCTAGCGGGAGAAGGGTCCGAAGAGACCCAGTACTTC. This translates into CASSPRLAGEGSEETQYF. This chain uses TRBV11-3 with TRBJ2-5, with 10 bases identical to TRBD2. The CDR3 totals 18 residues. After removal of 5 bases from V and 3 bases from J, the junction contained 15 bases not matched to a gene. In germline, CDR1 is SGHNT, CDR2 YENEEA.

This clone occurred a few times. The chain is built from TRBV4-1 and TRBJ1-4, with 10 bases matching TRBD1. The trim removed 4 bases at V and 2 bases at J, leaving 4 bases unmatched. Germline V lookup: CDR1 MGHRA, CDR2 YSYEKL. The CDR3 consists of 16 residues. DNA for the CDR3: TGCGCCAGCAGCCGAGGACAGGGGGTGACTAATGAAAAACTGTTTTTT. Translating gives CASSRGQGVTNEKLFF.

The CDR3 DNA follows: TGTGCCAGTAGTCCGACTAGCAGGTCCCTCTACGAGCAGTACTTC. Translation gives CASSPTSRSLYEQYF. The J gene is TRBJ2-7, the V gene TRBV19; 7 bases are shared with TRBD2. The CDR3 sequence is 15 residues long. With 5 bases clipped from V and 3 bases from J, the junction kept 10 bases outside the gene matches. Germline CDR1 reads LNHDA; CDR2 reads SQIVND (reference sequence).

The chain uses TRBV27 and TRBJ1-3; D gene ambiguous. V shed 3 bases and J shed 0 bases, with 18 bases lying between them. Germline CDR1 and CDR2: MNHEY and SMNVEV (reference sequence). This CDR3 comprises 18 residues. The DNA of the CDR3 is TGTGCCAGCAGTTTCATGCTACCAGGCTCAAGCTCTGGAAACACCATATATTTT. Translated: CASSFMLPGSSSGNTIYF.

V usage is TRBV7-2 and J usage is TRBJ1-5; D gene unclear. The germline CDR1 and CDR2 sequences are SGHTA and FQGNSA. V lost 1 base, J lost 0 bases, and 10 bases lay in between. This CDR3 region has 16 residues. As DNA, the CDR3 is TGTGCCAGCAGCTTAGTATCCCACAGTAGCAATCAGCCCCAGCATTTT. The encoded protein is CASSLVSHSSNQPQHF.

This chain links TRBV5-1 with TRBJ2-5; 8 bases fit TRBD1. Germline CDR1 reads SGHRS; CDR2 reads YFSETQ. The J segment lost 1 base and the V segment lost 1 base, leaving 6 bases of the junction unmatched. CDR3 size: 16 residues. The CDR3 nucleotides are TGCGCCAGCAGCTTGTTGTCCGGGACAGGCCAAGAGACCCAGTACTTC. This codes for CASSLLSGTGQETQYF.

The chain links TRBV5-1 to TRBJ2-3, with 7 bases lining up with TRBD2. The CDR3 contains 17 residues. Trimming removed 4 bases from V and 0 bases from J; junction bases left unmatched: 11. Germline V gene sequence: CDR1 SGHRS, CDR2 YFSETQ. Here the CDR3 DNA reads TGCGCCAGCAGCCCGAGCGGAGCGGGACCCAGCACAGATACGCAGTATTTT. The encoded protein is CASSPSGAGPSTDTQYF.

V gene TRBV18 combines with J gene TRBJ1-1; tentative D call: TRBD1 (6 bases). The length of the CDR3 is 18 residues. The germline V gene encodes CDR1 KGHSH and CDR2 LQKENI. Trimming shortened V by 2 bases and J by 0 bases, and 19 bases separated the two germline ends. As DNA, the CDR3 is TGTGCCAGCTCACCATATCCCAATCGTGGGACAATGAACACTGAAGCTTTCTTT. Encoded protein: CASSPYPNRGTMNTEAFF.